This is a list of T cell receptor beta chains from one sample in a study of identical twins. TCRdb reanalysed the 5' RACE reads using MiXCR and keeps one entry per CDR3 protein. There are 200,000 to 250,000 distinct CDR3 sequences in the sample; 11% to 15% occur only once, and 8.8% lies in the top ten. The sequenced sample consisted of memory (CD45RO+) T cells sorted from blood. Every receptor here comes from a woman aged 18-30 years in good health. The CDR3 runs from the conserved cysteine through the conserved F or W. Fields, in order: V gene, D gene, J gene, clone size, CDR3 DNA, CDR3 protein. The D gene is left open where the match is weak. Part of the rows lack a size; the others show once, few, many or a class for expanded clones.

TRBV11-2,NA,TRBJ2-4,few,TGTGCCAGCAGCTTCCCCCCTTATCGACAGGTAGCCAAAAACATTCAGTACTTC,CASSFPPYRQVAKNIQYF
TRBV9,NA,TRBJ2-5,NA,TGTGCCAGCAGCCCCTCCTATGGGAAGACCCAGTACTTC,CASSPSYGKTQYF
TRBV11-1,TRBD2,TRBJ2-1,NA,TGTGCCAGCAGCTTAGTAGCGGGGATGGGTGGGGCCGGGCAGTTCTTC,CASSLVAGMGGAGQFF
TRBV11-3,NA,TRBJ2-5,many,TGTGCCAGCAGCCCTTACGCTGGAGGCGAGACCCAGTACTTC,CASSPYAGGETQYF
TRBV7-8,NA,TRBJ1-1,few,TGTGCCAGCAGCCAGCAGCAGGGTAACACTGAAGCTTTCTTT,CASSQQQGNTEAFF
TRBV5-6,TRBD2,TRBJ2-1,few,TGTGCCAGCAGTACCCGACTAGCGGGGGGATCAGGCATCTGGGGTGAGCAGTTCTTC,CASSTRLAGGSGIWGEQFF
TRBV20-1,NA,TRBJ2-7,few,TGCAGTGCTAGAGATCTGGGGGCTCCCGGCTCCTACGAGCAGTACTTC,CSARDLGAPGSYEQYF
TRBV7-3,NA,TRBJ2-3,NA,TGTGCCAGCAGCCCAACGGGCTCCCCCGGAGATACGCAGTATTTT,CASSPTGSPGDTQYF
TRBV20-1,NA,TRBJ1-1,NA,TGCAGTGCTAGGGCCGGAAACACTGAAGCTTTCTTT,CSARAGNTEAFF
TRBV3-1,TRBD1,TRBJ1-6,many,TGTGCCAGCAGCTTGGGACAGACCTCATCCCTCCACTTT,CASSLGQTSSLHF
TRBV7-6,NA,TRBJ2-7,few,TGTGCCAGCAGCTTTGCAGGGGTAGACGAGCAGTACTTC,CASSFAGVDEQYF
TRBV20-1,NA,TRBJ2-3,few,TGCAGTGCCGCCGACAGCCTTAGCGGAGATACGCAGTATTTT,CSAADSLSGDTQYF
TRBV11-2,TRBD2,TRBJ2-7,NA,TGTGCCAGCAAGGGCCCGGGTGGTAGCGGGAGGCCCTACGAGCAGTACTTC,CASKGPGGSGRPYEQYF
TRBV3-1,NA,TRBJ1-2,few,TGTGCCAGCAGCCTCTCCCAGACAGACTTCTATGGCTACACCTTC,CASSLSQTDFYGYTF
TRBV4-1,TRBD1,TRBJ1-2,few,TGCGCCAGCAGCCAAGATGGGGACAGGACATCCTATGGCTACACCTTC,CASSQDGDRTSYGYTF
TRBV9,TRBD1,TRBJ1-2,many,TGTGCCAGCAGTCGGGGACAGTCATCGTATGGCTACACCTTC,CASSRGQSSYGYTF
TRBV20-1,TRBD2,TRBJ2-1,NA,TGCAGTGCTAGGGCTAGCGGGGGGGCCGTCGAGCAGTTCTTC,CSARASGGAVEQFF
TRBV3-1,TRBD2,TRBJ2-1,once,TGTGCCAGCAGCGTCAGGACTAGCGGCCGAGGGGGCTCCTACAATGAGCAGTTCTTC,CASSVRTSGRGGSYNEQFF
TRBV20-1,NA,TRBJ1-2,few,TGCAGTGCTAGAGACCTCAGGGAGGACTATGGCTACACCTTC,CSARDLREDYGYTF
TRBV4-1,NA,TRBJ2-3,few,TGCGCCAGCAGCCATGAACAGACAGATACGCAGTATTTT,CASSHEQTDTQYF
TRBV20-1,TRBD2,TRBJ2-3,NA,TGCAGTGCTAGAGATCTTAGCGGGTATACGCAGTATTTT,CSARDLSGYTQYF
TRBV5-1,NA,TRBJ2-2,NA,TGCGCCAGCAGCTTGGTTCGCGGGGAGCTGTTTTTT,CASSLVRGELFF
TRBV2,TRBD1,TRBJ2-7,many,TGTGCCAGCAAAGGAGGGACAGGGCCCTACGAGCAGTACTTC,CASKGGTGPYEQYF
TRBV7-9,NA,TRBJ2-5,few,TGTGCCAGCAGCCCTACCTCGGGGGAGACCCAGTACTTC,CASSPTSGETQYF
TRBV12-3/TRBV12-4,TRBD1,TRBJ2-2,NA,TGTGCCAGCAGTTTGTCGGACAGGGACACCGGGGAGCTGTTTTTT,CASSLSDRDTGELFF
TRBV20-1,TRBD2,TRBJ2-1,NA,TGCAGTTTTTTCGGCCGGGTAGCGGGAGCGAGTAATGAGCAGTTCTTC,CSFFGRVAGASNEQFF
TRBV7-9,NA,TRBJ1-2,NA,TGTGCCAGCAGCTTAGGACGGGACGGTGGCTACACCTTC,CASSLGRDGGYTF
TRBV6-1,NA,TRBJ1-5,NA,TGTGCCAGCAGTCGCCAACAGGGTGGGGGAAATCAGCCCCAGCATTTT,CASSRQQGGGNQPQHF
TRBV7-2,NA,TRBJ2-3,NA,TGTGCCAGCAGCGCTAATAGCAGAGATACGCAGTATTTT,CASSANSRDTQYF
TRBV5-6,NA,TRBJ2-7,few,TGTGCCAGCAGCTTAGGACAGTTCTCCTACGAGCAGTACTTC,CASSLGQFSYEQYF
TRBV11-2,NA,TRBJ2-1,few,TGTGCCAGCAGCTTAAGGAACAATGAGCAGTTCTTC,CASSLRNNEQFF
TRBV30,TRBD2,TRBJ2-7,once,TGTGCCTGGAGTACCGGGACTAGCCTATACGAGCAGTACTTC,CAWSTGTSLYEQYF
TRBV18,TRBD1,TRBJ2-2,few,TGTGCCAGCTCACCGGGACAGGGGGCCGTAACCGGGGAGCTGTTTTTT,CASSPGQGAVTGELFF
TRBV15,NA,TRBJ1-1,once,TGTGCCACCAGCAGAGATAACGGGCCGAACACTGAAGCTTTCTTT,CATSRDNGPNTEAFF
TRBV27,NA,TRBJ2-7,few,TGTGCCAGCAGTTTTAGGGGCAGTTTGAGGTGGAGGGCCAACGAGCAGTACTTC,CASSFRGSLRWRANEQYF
TRBV9,TRBD1,TRBJ2-7,NA,TGTGCCAGCAGCATACGGGACAGCTACGAGCAGTACTTC,CASSIRDSYEQYF
TRBV28,NA,TRBJ2-7,NA,TGTGCCAGCAAACACATCTACGAGCAGTACTTC,CASKHIYEQYF